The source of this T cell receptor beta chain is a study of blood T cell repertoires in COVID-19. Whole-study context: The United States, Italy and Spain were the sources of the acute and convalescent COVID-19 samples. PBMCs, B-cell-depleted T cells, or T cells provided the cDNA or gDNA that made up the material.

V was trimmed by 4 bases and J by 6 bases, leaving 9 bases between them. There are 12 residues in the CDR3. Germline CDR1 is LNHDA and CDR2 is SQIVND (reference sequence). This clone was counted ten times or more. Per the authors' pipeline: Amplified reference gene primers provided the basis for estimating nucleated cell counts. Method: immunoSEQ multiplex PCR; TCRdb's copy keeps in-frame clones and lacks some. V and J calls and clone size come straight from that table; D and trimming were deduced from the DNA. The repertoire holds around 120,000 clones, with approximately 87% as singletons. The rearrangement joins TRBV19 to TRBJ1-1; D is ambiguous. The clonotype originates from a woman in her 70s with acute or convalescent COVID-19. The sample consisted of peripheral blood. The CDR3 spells CASSSGGPEAFF. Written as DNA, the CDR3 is TGTGCCAGTAGTAGTGGAGGGCCTGAAGCTTTCTTT.